This TCR beta chain was captured in a study of T-cell reconstitution after alpha-beta-depleted transplantation in children. Preparation of the TCRbeta library was carried out with unique molecular identifiers. TCRdb redid the calling of the PCR reads with MiXCR, one entry per CDR3 protein. The data contain some 500,000 distinct CDR3 sequences, around 19% of them singletons. CDR1 SGHVS and CDR2 FQNEAQ come from the germline V gene. V was clipped by 1 base and J by 5 bases, with 9 bases between them. The CDR3 is 13 residues long. The sequence was collected from a human donor who donated a stem cell graft to a child with acute lymphoblastic leukemia. Sequencing was performed on PBMCs from the stem cell graft donor, taken from the stem cell graft. The V and J genes are TRBV7-8 and TRBJ2-7, with D hard to call. Here the CDR3 DNA reads TGTGCCAGCAGCTTAGATTTCGCGAACGAGCAGTACTTC. Its protein product is CASSLDFANEQYF.